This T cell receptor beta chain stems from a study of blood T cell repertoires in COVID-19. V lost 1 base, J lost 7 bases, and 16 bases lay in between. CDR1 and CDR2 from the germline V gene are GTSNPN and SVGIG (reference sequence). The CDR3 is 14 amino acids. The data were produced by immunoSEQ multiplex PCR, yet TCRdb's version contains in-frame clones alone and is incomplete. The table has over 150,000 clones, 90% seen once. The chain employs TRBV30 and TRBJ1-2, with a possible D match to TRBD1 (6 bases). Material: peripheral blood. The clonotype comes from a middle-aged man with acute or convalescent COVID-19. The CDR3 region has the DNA TGTGCCTGGAGTGCCCAGGGGCAGCATTTTGGCTACACCTTC. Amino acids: CAWSAQGQHFGYTF. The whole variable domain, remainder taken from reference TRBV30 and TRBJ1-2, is SQTIHQWPATLVQPVGSPLSLECTVEGTSNPNLYWYRQAAGRGLQLLFYSVGIGQISSEVPQNLSASRPQDRQFILSSKKLLLSDSGFYLCAWSAQGQHFGYTFGSGTRLTVV.